Presented here are 14 T cell receptor beta chains from one specimen sequenced in a study of cytomegalovirus exposure and HLA in healthy donors. Use of 60 Vbeta and 13 Jbeta primers characterized the PCR. Assay: immunoSEQ multiplex PCR; the TCRdb copy retains only in-frame clones and omits some. The table lists fewer than 250,000 clones, roughly 73% of them singletons. Input material: PBMCs. The receptors were sampled from a woman in her 30s in good health and CMV-seropositive.

As concerns this clone: At the DNA level, this CDR3 is encoded by other sequences in the same sample as well. This chain links TRBV20-1 with TRBJ2-5; no clear D. Germline-derived CDR1 and CDR2 are DFQATT and SNEGSKA (reference sequence). This CDR3 has 10 residues. Deletions cut 6 bases from V and 3 bases from J, with 5 bases between. The CDR3 coding sequence is TGCAGTGCCCGAGAAGAGACCCAGTACTTC. This translates into CSAREETQYF.

V gene TRBV27 combines with J gene TRBJ1-1; 9 nucleotides agree with TRBD1. The germline CDR1 and CDR2 sequences are MNHEY and SMNVEV (reference sequence). The length of the CDR3 is 14 residues. Trimming cost V 5 bases and J 3 bases; bases outside gene matches: 4. Here the CDR3 reads CASSRRQGDTEAFF. The CDR3, as DNA: TGTGCCAGCAGTCGACGACAGGGGGACACTGAAGCTTTCTTT.

This clone has a handful of counts. The chain uses TRBV28 and TRBJ1-2; TRBD1 matches at 8 bases. The germline CDR1 and CDR2 sequences are MDHEN and SYDVKM. The CDR3 contains 18 residues. Trimming took 7 bases from V and 4 from J; bases not matched to a gene: 20. CDR3: CASTSKGGGAGGVYGYTF. DNA for the CDR3: TGTGCCAGCACCTCAAAGGGGGGAGGGGCAGGGGGCGTCTATGGCTACACCTTC.

The chain links TRBV4-3 to TRBJ1-1; possible D gene TRBD1, 6 bases. Between the trimmed V and J ends, which lost 0 bases and 5 bases, there was a span of 10 bases. CDR1 LGHNA and CDR2 YSLEER come from the germline V gene. The CDR3 has 14 amino acids. CDR3 sequence: CASSQEYRATEAFF. The CDR3 bases are TGCGCCAGCAGCCAAGAGTACAGGGCTACTGAAGCTTTCTTT.

The rearrangement uses TRBV25-1 and TRBJ1-2; perhaps TRBD1 as D (6 bases). V was shortened by 3 bases and J by 8 bases, with 19 bases between the two germline ends. Germline V CDR1 and CDR2: MGHDK, SYGVNS. This CDR3 region has 15 residues. The CDR3: CASSDIRQALGGYTF. The CDR3 nucleotides read TGTGCCAGCAGTGACATAAGACAGGCCTTGGGGGGCTACACCTTC.

V gene TRBV9 combines with J gene TRBJ1-2; TRBD1 matches at 12 bases. V trimming: 4 bases; J trimming: 5 bases; junction bases outside the gene matches: 9. Germline CDR1 is SGDLS and CDR2 is YYNGEE. This CDR3 spans 16 amino acids. Here the CDR3 DNA reads TGTGCCAGCAGCCTAGGGACAGGGGGCGTTACGTATGGCTACACCTTC. Its protein product is CASSLGTGGVTYGYTF.

This clone was counted only a few times. The chain recombines TRBV7-9 with TRBJ2-1, with 7 bases fitting TRBD2. This CDR3 contains 17 residues. Per germline, CDR1 SEHNR and CDR2 FQNEAQ (reference sequence). V shed 7 bases, J shed 0 bases, and the junction held 12 bases outside the gene matches. The CDR3 here is CASTPMQAGPSYNEQFF. DNA of the CDR3: TGTGCCAGCACCCCAATGCAAGCGGGACCCTCCTACAATGAGCAGTTCTTC.

The CDR3 loop is CASSYRLARETQYF. The CDR3 DNA reads as TGCGCCAGCAGCTACCGACTAGCACGAGAGACCCAGTACTTC. V gene TRBV5-1 combines with J gene TRBJ2-5; 7 positions match TRBD2. This CDR3 is 14 amino acids long. The germline CDR1 and CDR2 sequences are SGHRS and YFSETQ. Losses at the gene ends were 3 bases for V and 4 bases for J; bases not matched to a gene: 6.

The rearrangement joins TRBV25-1 to TRBJ2-5, with a possible D match to TRBD2 (5 bases). CDR3 length: 12 amino acids. CDR1 MGHDK and CDR2 SYGVNS come from the germline V gene. The ends were cut back, 3 bases at V and 5 bases at J, with 7 bases in the middle. CDR3: CASSDLAETQYF. The CDR3 coding sequence is TGTGCCAGCAGTGACCTAGCCGAGACCCAGTACTTC.

V and J are TRBV9 and TRBJ1-4, with 11 bases aligning to TRBD1. Germline-derived CDR1 and CDR2 are SGDLS and YYNGEE. Germline trimming cut 4 bases from V and 8 bases from J; bases unmatched to any gene: 7. This CDR3 spans 15 amino acids. The CDR3 reads CASSLGQGGIEKLFF. The CDR3 bases are TGTGCCAGCAGCTTGGGACAGGGGGGTATCGAAAAACTGTTTTTT.

The chain is built from TRBV7-2 and TRBJ2-1; the D gene is possibly TRBD1 (6 bases). There are 16 residues in the CDR3. The germline CDR1 and CDR2 sequences are SGHTA and FQGNSA. Between the trimmed V and J ends, which lost 3 bases and 2 bases, there was a span of 14 bases. CDR3 sequence: CASSFSQGIPYNEQFF. The DNA of the CDR3 is TGTGCCAGCAGCTTCAGTCAGGGGATCCCCTACAATGAGCAGTTCTTC.

The chain is built from TRBV7-2 and TRBJ1-2; TRBD1 matches at 9 bases. Germline lookup yields CDR1 SGHTA and CDR2 FQGNSA. This CDR3 is built from 14 residues. J lost 8 bases, V lost 8 bases, and 12 bases had no gene match. Written as DNA, the CDR3 is TGTGCCAGCCCCTCAACGGGACAGGGACGGGGCTACACCTTC. This encodes CASPSTGQGRGYTF. Combining the CDR3 with reference TRBV7-2 and TRBJ1-2 gives the whole variable domain GAGVSQSPSNKVTEKGKDVELRCDPISGHTALYWYRQSLGQGLEFLIYFQGNSAPDKSGLPSDRFSAERTGGSVSTLTIQRTQQEDSAVYLCASPSTGQGRGYTFGSGTRLTVV.

CDR3 loop: CASSQGRVAQETQYF. CDR3 DNA sequence: TGCGCCAGCAGCCAAGGGCGGGTCGCGCAAGAGACCCAGTACTTC. The chain couples TRBV4-3 to TRBJ2-5, with a possible D match to TRBD2 (5 bases). The germline gives CDR1 LGHNA, CDR2 YSLEER. The V and J ends lost 1 base and 2 bases respectively, with 11 bases between them. The CDR3 is 15 amino acids.

This rearrangement joins TRBV7-2 to TRBJ1-2, with D tentatively TRBD1 (5 bases). This CDR3 is built from 15 residues. Germline CDR1 is SGHTA and CDR2 is FQGNSA. Trimming pared 1 base from V and 7 bases from J, leaving 16 bases between. The CDR3, as DNA: TGTGCCAGCAGCTTAGTATACGCTGGGGGGGGTGGCTACACCTTC. It yields the protein CASSLVYAGGGGYTF.